This T cell receptor beta chain comes out of a study of blood T cell repertoires in COVID-19 (dated by TCRdb to the early 2020s). Turning to the overall study: Samples from collaborators originated in the United States, Italy and Spain and spanned both the acute and convalescent phases of COVID-19. The material from the prospective study consisted of cDNA or gDNA derived from T cells, B-cell-depleted T cells, or PBMCs. Where available, HLA class I and class II types were obtained from metadata supplied by the sample provider rather than from assay-based typing. The repertoires were released in a freely available public database intended as a resource for research on the immune response to SARS-CoV-2. Sample metadata almost always included a de-identified subject ID, COVID-19 status, age in years and sex. Subjects who had been exposed to COVID-19, were actively infected with it, or had recovered from it provided the deeply sampled blood TCRbeta repertoires that made up the dataset. Samples came from the ongoing ImmuneRACE study (first 160 participants) plus 1,254 subjects from 6 global collaborators. Study-wide conclusions, independent of this receptor: The quantity of clinical and demographic metadata differed by source and by participant and was supplied without curation.

The immunoSEQ Assay, a bias-controlled multiplex PCR, was used to amplify TCRbeta CDR3 regions from genomic DNA. On the study's bioinformatics: Within the assay, amplification of reference gene primers was used to estimate how many nucleated cells each sample contained. To quantify the absolute abundance of each unique TCRbeta CDR3 rearrangement, sequence reads were collapsed and filtered. For each sample, productive Simpson clonality was calculated as the square root of Simpson's diversity index across productive rearrangements. What TCRdb holds here is the immuneACCESS table cut down to in-frame rearrangements. Part of the clones is not present; checked against another copy, under half of the missing clones reflect an unresolved V gene, and the others are unexplained. V and J calls and clone size come straight from that table; D and trimming were deduced from the DNA. This sample holds about 43,000 clones; approximately 86% were observed only once. Together, the top ten hold 15% of the sample.

Note on this clone: Its recognized antigen is unknown. No qualities accompany the bases; no much larger clone lies one base away.

V drops 3 bases and J drops 5 bases, leaving 15 bases in between. From the cysteine up to the phenylalanine, the CDR3 has a length of 15 residues. Of the read, only the CDR3 DNA is kept; its 45 bases are in frame from base 1. Via the germline V gene (reference sequence), CDR1 is SEHNR and CDR2 FQNEAQ. The collaborating institutions used their own protocols to collect whole blood in K2EDTA tubes. For TCRbeta analysis, collaborators shipped samples as frozen whole blood, isolated PBMCs, or DNA extracted from either of those sample types. The receptor was isolated from a man in his 60s with active COVID-19. The sequence joins TRBV7-9 to TRBJ2-3; a weak D assignment points to TRBD1 (6 bases agree). The sample consisted of peripheral blood. The nucleotides are TGTGCCAGCAGCTTCCCGACAGGCCAGGGAGATACGCAGTATTTT. Its protein reads: CASSFPTGQGDTQYF.